This T cell receptor (beta chain) derives from a study of immune evolution from preneoplasia to lung adenocarcinoma. Libraries were prepared by immunoSEQ multiplex PCR; TCRdb keeps only in-frame clonotypes and omits some of them. This sample carries some 12,000 clones, under 90% of them seen once, and the ten largest clones take under 4%. Study observations and caveats: Top clone share appeared to fall from AAH through AIS, MIA, adenocarcinoma. Later-stage lesions appeared to have more T cells, more diversity, less clonality. Compared with EGFR-mutant or double wild-type lesions, KRAS-mutant nodules were more clonal.

As to this clone: The antigen is not known.

After pathologic assessment, macro-dissection selected premalignant or tumor cells for extraction. This CDR3 has 15 amino acids. Germline V lookup: CDR1 MDHEN, CDR2 SYDVKM. V was cut by 10 bases and J by 2 bases, with 18 bases left in between. The sequence was collected from a person aged 50-75 years with lung adenocarcinoma. The gene calls are TRBV28 and TRBJ1-5; perhaps TRBD1 as D (5 bases). The sequenced sample was FFPE tissue from an adenomatous hyperplasia lung lesion. Indicated subset: atypical adenomatous hyperplasia (AAH), lung preneoplasia. CDR3 bases: TGTGCCACCCTTTCACCGGGGCCCCGCAATCAGCCCCAGCATTTT. Translation gives CATLSPGPRNQPQHF.